Following are 13 T cell receptor beta chains from one sample sequenced in a study of CD8 T cells in ankylosing spondylitis. Study-level results: Typical of ankylosing spondylitis blood, it appeared, was a TCR beta motif of several highly homologous variants.

No antigens are known for them. TCRdb re-called the 5' RACE reads through MiXCR, storing one row per CDR3 protein. The data hold about 800,000 distinct CDR3 sequences, with approximately 12% observed a single time. Sequencing was done on a sample of blood, either unsorted or a sorted T cell fraction (not recorded which). The receptors derive from a male donor with ankylosing spondylitis.

The rearrangement joins TRBV15 to TRBJ2-5, with D perhaps TRBD2 (6 bases). CDR3 length equals 15 residues. From germline, CDR1 is LNHNV and CDR2 YYDKDF (reference sequence). Deletions cut 1 base from V and 9 bases from J, with 18 bases between. The CDR3 is CATSRGGNRVWAQYF. CDR3 bases: TGTGCCACCAGCAGAGGCGGGAATAGGGTGTGGGCCCAGTACTTC.

This clonotype showed up just a few times. The chain joins TRBV6-1 to TRBJ1-2; no clear D gene. This CDR3 region has 13 residues. V gave up 1 base and J gave up 8 bases, with 11 bases separating them. CDR1 is MNHNS, CDR2 SASEGT, per germline. In DNA form, the CDR3 reads TGTGCCAGCAGTGAAGGGTTTAGAGAGGGCTACACCTTC. Translated: CASSEGFREGYTF.

The gene calls are TRBV4-1 and TRBJ2-1; TRBD2 aligns across 11 bases. Germline CDR1 is MGHRA and CDR2 is YSYEKL. The CDR3 length is 18 residues. With 2 bases clipped from V and 4 bases from J, the junction kept 10 bases outside the gene matches. The CDR3 region is CASSQSPITSGSYNEQFF. The DNA for the CDR3 is TGCGCCAGCAGCCAAAGCCCCATTACTAGCGGGAGTTACAATGAGCAGTTCTTC.

The rearrangement uses TRBV20-1 and TRBJ2-1; TRBD1 matches at 10 bases. CDR3 length equals 12 residues. J was trimmed by 15 bases and V by 4 bases; bases with no gene match: 9. Germline V gene data show CDR1 as DFQATT and CDR2 as SNEGSKA (reference sequence). The CDR3 DNA follows: TGCAGTGCTATAGAAGACAGGGGGCGAAGGTTCTTC. Residues: CSAIEDRGRRFF.

This clonotype appeared once. The V and J genes are TRBV6-5 and TRBJ1-6; D might be TRBD1 (5 bases). This CDR3 spans 14 amino acids. V gave up 2 bases and J gave up 10 bases, with 12 bases separating them. From germline, CDR1 is MNHEY and CDR2 SVGAGI. CDR3 in DNA: TGTGCCAGCAGTTACCTGGACGGGGGATCACCCCTCCACTTT. Translated, it gives CASSYLDGGSPLHF.

The chain carries TRBV6-2 or TRBV6-3 and TRBJ2-1; D gene unclear. The CDR3 runs to 12 residues. Germline V lookup: CDR1 MNHEY, CDR2 SVGEGT. Deletions cut 8 bases from V and 7 bases from J, with 12 bases between. CDR3 DNA: TGTGCCAGCGGTAGCTGGAGTAATGAGCAGTTCTTC. It specifies CASGSWSNEQFF.

There are many counts of this clonotype. Germline and junction disagree at one end, which may indicate a read error. This rearrangement joins TRBV5-6 to TRBJ2-7; D possibly uses TRBD1 or TRBD2 (5 bases each). Germline V gives CDR1 SGHDT, CDR2 YYEEEE. The CDR3 is made up of 15 amino acids. The CDR3 DNA is TGTGCCAGCGGCTTTGACGGGACGGTTGGCTACGAGCAGTACTTC. This gives the protein CASGFDGTVGYEQYF.

The V gene is TRBV7-2, the J gene TRBJ1-3, with D hard to call. The length of the CDR3 is 12 residues. Germline V gene lookup returns CDR1 SGHTA and CDR2 FQGNSA. Trimming took 1 base from V and 15 from J, leaving 13 bases between them. Here the CDR3 reads CASSLETGAKYF. CDR3 coding DNA: TGTGCCAGCAGCTTAGAAACTGGAGCGAAATATTTT.

V usage is TRBV30 and J usage is TRBJ1-1; D is unclear. CDR1 and CDR2 from the germline V gene are GTSNPN and SVGIG (reference sequence). This CDR3 region has 12 residues. The V end was cut by 3 bases, the J end by 2 bases, with 7 bases between. In nucleotides, the CDR3 is TGTGCCTGGAGAAGGGTCAACACTGAAGCTTTCTTT. As protein: CAWRRVNTEAFF.

This clonotype was seen only a few times. V usage is TRBV20-1 and J usage is TRBJ1-1; 8 positions match TRBD1. This CDR3 has 13 amino acids. In germline, CDR1 is DFQATT, CDR2 SNEGSKA (reference sequence). The junction had 13 bases not matched to a gene; V was cut back by 5 bases and J by 11 bases. CDR3 in DNA: TGCAGTGCTCCAGACAGGGGTCAGGAGAAGGCTTTCTTT. Amino acids: CSAPDRGQEKAFF.

This clonotype was seen only a few times. The V call is TRBV29-1, the J call TRBJ1-1; 9 nucleotides line up with TRBD1. The CDR3 runs 13 residues. J lost 4 bases, V lost 6 bases, and 6 bases had no gene match. CDR1 and CDR2 (germline): SQVTM, ANQGSEA. The chain's CDR3 is CSVRGQGGTEAFF. The CDR3 DNA is TGCAGCGTAAGGGGACAGGGAGGCACTGAAGCTTTCTTT. Looking up the rest from reference TRBV29-1 and TRBJ1-1 gives the full variable domain: SAVISQKPSRDICQRGTSLTIQCQVDSQVTMMFWYRQQPGQSLTLIATANQGSEATYESGFVIDKFPISRPNLTFSTLTVSNMSPEDSSIYLCSVRGQGGTEAFFGQGTRLTVV.

This clonotype was counted ten times or more. This chain connects TRBV20-1 to TRBJ2-3; 7 nucleotides match TRBD2. V lost 3 bases, J lost 0 bases, and 6 bases stayed unmatched. Germline assignment: CDR1 DFQATT and CDR2 SNEGSKA (reference sequence). The CDR3 covers 15 residues. CDR3 nucleotide sequence: TGCAGTGCTAGGGAACTAGCGTTCAGCACAGATACGCAGTATTTT. Amino acids: CSARELAFSTDTQYF.

This clonotype was recorded a few times. This sequence joins TRBV28 and TRBJ1-2; tentatively, D is TRBD1 (5 bases). Germline CDR1 is MDHEN and CDR2 is SYDVKM. The V and J ends lost 5 bases and 0 bases respectively, with 10 bases between them. This CDR3 has 14 amino acids. The CDR3 coding sequence is TGTGCCAGCAGTCCCGGACATCCTAACTATGGCTACACCTTC. Protein product: CASSPGHPNYGYTF.